This TCR beta chain is from a study of spatial heterogeneity in lung cancer. As for the study in general: Each time, sequencing found more beta-chain sequences than alpha-chain sequences. Study-level findings and limits: Blood showed ubiquitous tumor TCRs more often at resection than at routine follow-up.

CDR1 is DFQATT and CDR2 is SNEGSKA in the germline V gene (reference sequence). V lost 0 bases and J 2 bases, leaving 11 bases between the germline ends. The CDR3 contains 14 residues. Time point specified: sample taken at primary tumor resection. Unsorted tumor, nontumor lung tissue or cryopreserved PBMC supplied the whole RNA. This clonotype was picked up a small number of times. Its antigen is undetermined. Each TCR cDNA molecule bore a unique molecular identifier. TCRdb re-called the 5' RACE reads through MiXCR, storing one row per CDR3 protein. This sample carries approximately 44,000 distinct CDR3 sequences, roughly an eighth of them seen once, and the ten largest clones take 50% to 65%.

The material sequenced was PBMCs, taken at surgery. This sequence joins TRBV20-1 and TRBJ2-7; no definite D call. This sequence was found in a male donor with early-stage non-small cell lung cancer. CDR3 sequence: CSARDRVTAYEQYF. CDR3 in DNA: TGCAGTGCTAGAGATCGGGTCACGGCCTACGAGCAGTACTTC.